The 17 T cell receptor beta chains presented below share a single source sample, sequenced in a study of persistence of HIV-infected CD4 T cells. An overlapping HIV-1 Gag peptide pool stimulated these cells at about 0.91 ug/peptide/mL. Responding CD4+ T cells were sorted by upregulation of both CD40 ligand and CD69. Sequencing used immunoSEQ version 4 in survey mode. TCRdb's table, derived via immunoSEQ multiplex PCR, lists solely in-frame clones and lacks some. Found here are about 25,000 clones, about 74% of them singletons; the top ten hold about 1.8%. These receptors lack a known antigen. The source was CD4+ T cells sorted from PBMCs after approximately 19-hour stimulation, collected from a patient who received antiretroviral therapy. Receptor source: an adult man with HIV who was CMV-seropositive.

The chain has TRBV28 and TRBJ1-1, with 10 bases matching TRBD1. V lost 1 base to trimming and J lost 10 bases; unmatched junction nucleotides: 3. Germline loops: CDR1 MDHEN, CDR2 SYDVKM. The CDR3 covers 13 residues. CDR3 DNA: TGTGCCAGCAGTTTATTGACAGGGGGCGTAGCTTTCTTT. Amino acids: CASSLLTGGVAFF.

The CDR3, as DNA: TGTGCCAGCAGCTTATCTGCGGGCGGGGGTGCGGTAGATACGCAGTATTTT. This sequence encodes CASSLSAGGGAVDTQYF. The chain is built from TRBV7-2 and TRBJ2-3; 7 bases match TRBD2. Germline V gene data show CDR1 as SGHTA and CDR2 as FQGNSA. The length of the CDR3 is 17 residues. Trimming took 2 bases from V and 5 from J; bases not matched to a gene: 13.

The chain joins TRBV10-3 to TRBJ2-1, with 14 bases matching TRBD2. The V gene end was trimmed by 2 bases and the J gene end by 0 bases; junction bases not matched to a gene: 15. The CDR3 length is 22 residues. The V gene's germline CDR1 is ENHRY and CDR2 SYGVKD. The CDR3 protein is CAISEPPGLAGGGRSSYNEQFF. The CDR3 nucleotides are TGTGCCATCAGTGAGCCCCCTGGACTAGCGGGGGGCGGACGTAGCTCCTACAATGAGCAGTTCTTC.

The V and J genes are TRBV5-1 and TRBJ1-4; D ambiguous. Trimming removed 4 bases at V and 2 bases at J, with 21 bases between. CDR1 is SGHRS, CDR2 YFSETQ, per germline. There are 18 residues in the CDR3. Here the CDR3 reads CASSEHINTSATNEKLFF. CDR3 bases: TGCGCCAGCAGCGAACACATCAACACTTCAGCGACTAATGAAAAACTGTTTTTT.

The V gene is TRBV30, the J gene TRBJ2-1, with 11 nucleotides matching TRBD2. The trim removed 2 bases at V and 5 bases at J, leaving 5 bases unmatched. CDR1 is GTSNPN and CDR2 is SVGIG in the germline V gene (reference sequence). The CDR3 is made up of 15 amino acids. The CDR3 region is CAWSSGLAGNNEQFF. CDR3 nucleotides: TGTGCCTGGAGTAGTGGACTAGCGGGCAACAATGAGCAGTTCTTC.

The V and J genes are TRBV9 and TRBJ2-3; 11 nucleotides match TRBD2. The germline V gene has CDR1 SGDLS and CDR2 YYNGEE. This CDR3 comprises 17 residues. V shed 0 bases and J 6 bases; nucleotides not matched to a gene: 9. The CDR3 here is CASSVEASGGFGDTQYF. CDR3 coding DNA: TGTGCCAGCAGCGTAGAGGCTAGCGGGGGGTTTGGGGATACGCAGTATTTT.

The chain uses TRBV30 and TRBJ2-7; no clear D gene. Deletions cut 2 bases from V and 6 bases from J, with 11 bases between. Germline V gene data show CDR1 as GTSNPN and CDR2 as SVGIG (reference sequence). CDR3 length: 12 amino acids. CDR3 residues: CAWSQPPSEQYF. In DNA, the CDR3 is TGTGCCTGGAGTCAACCTCCCTCCGAGCAGTACTTC. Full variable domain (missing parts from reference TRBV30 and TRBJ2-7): SQTIHQWPATLVQPVGSPLSLECTVEGTSNPNLYWYRQAAGRGLQLLFYSVGIGQISSEVPQNLSASRPQDRQFILSSKKLLLSDSGFYLCAWSQPPSEQYFGPGTRLTVT.

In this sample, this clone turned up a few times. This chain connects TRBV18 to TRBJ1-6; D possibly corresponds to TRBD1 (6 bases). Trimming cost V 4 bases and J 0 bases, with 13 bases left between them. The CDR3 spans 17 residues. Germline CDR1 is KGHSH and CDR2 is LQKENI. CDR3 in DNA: TGTGCCAGCTCACTACAGGGTGGGAGCTCCTATAATTCACCCCTCCACTTT. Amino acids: CASSLQGGSSYNSPLHF.

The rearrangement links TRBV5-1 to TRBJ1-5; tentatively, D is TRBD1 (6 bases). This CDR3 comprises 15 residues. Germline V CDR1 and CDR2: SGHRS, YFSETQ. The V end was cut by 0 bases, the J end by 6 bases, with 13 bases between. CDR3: CASSLGNREGQPQHF. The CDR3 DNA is TGCGCCAGCAGCTTGGGAAACAGGGAGGGTCAGCCCCAGCATTTT. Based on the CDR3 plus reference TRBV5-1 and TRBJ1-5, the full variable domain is KAGVTQTPRYLIKTRGQQVTLSCSPISGHRSVSWYQQTPGQGLQFLFEYFSETQRNKGNFPGRFSGRQFSNSRSEMNVSTLELGDSALYLCASSLGNREGQPQHFGDGTRLSIL.

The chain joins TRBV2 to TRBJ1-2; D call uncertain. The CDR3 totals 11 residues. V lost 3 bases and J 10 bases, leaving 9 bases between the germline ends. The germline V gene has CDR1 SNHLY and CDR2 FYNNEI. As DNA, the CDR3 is TGTGCCAGCAGTGAGGTAGTAGTCTACACCTTC. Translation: CASSEVVVYTF.

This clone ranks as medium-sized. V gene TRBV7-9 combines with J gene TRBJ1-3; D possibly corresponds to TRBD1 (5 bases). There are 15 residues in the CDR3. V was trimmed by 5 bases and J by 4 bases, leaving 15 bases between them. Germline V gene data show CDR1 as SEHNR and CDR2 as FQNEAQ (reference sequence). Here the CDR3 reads CASSPDSGSGNTIYF. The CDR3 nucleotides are TGTGCCAGCAGCCCAGACAGTGGGTCAGGAAACACCATATATTTT.

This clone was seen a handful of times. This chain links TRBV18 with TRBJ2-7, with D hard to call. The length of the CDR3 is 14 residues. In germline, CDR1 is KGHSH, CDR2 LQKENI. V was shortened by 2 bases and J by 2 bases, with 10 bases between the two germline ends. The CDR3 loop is CASSPVGPPYEQYF. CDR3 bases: TGTGCCAGCTCACCAGTAGGGCCCCCCTACGAGCAGTACTTC.

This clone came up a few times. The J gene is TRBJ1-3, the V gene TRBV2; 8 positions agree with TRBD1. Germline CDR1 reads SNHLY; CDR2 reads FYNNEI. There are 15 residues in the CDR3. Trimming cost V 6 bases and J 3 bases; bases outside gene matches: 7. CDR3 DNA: TGTGCCAGCAGCCTCGGACAGGGCGGTGGAAACACCATATATTTT. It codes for CASSLGQGGGNTIYF. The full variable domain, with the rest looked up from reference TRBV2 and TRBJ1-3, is EPEVTQTPSHQVTQMGQEVILRCVPISNHLYFYWYRQILGQKVEFLVSFYNNEISEKSEIFDDQFSVERPDGSNFTLKIRSTKLEDSAMYFCASSLGQGGGNTIYFGEGSWLTVV.

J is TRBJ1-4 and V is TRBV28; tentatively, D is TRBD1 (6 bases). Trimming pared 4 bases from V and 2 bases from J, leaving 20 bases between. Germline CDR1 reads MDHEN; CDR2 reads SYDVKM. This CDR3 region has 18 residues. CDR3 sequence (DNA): TGTGCCAGCAGTTCCCTGACGGGGGGGCGGAAGACTAATGAAAAACTGTTTTTT. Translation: CASSSLTGGRKTNEKLFF.

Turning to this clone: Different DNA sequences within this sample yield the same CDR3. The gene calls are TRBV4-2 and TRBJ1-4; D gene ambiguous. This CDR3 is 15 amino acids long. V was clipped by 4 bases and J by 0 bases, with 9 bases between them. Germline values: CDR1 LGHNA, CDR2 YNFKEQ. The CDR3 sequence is CASSPRGSTNEKLFF. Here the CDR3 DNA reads TGTGCCAGCAGCCCTCGAGGGTCAACTAATGAAAAACTGTTTTTT.

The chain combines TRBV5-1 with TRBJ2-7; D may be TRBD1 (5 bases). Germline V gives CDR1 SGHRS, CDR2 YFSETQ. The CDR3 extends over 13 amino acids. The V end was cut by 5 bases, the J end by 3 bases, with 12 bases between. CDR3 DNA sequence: TGCGCCAGCAGGCCCTCTCAGGGCTACGAGCAGTACTTC. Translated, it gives CASRPSQGYEQYF.

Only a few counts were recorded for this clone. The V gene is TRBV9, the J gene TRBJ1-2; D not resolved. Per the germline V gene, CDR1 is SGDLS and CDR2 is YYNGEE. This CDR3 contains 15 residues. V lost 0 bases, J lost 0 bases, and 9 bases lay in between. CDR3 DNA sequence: TGTGCCAGCAGCGTAGGATGGGGTACTAACTATGGCTACACCTTC. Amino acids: CASSVGWGTNYGYTF.